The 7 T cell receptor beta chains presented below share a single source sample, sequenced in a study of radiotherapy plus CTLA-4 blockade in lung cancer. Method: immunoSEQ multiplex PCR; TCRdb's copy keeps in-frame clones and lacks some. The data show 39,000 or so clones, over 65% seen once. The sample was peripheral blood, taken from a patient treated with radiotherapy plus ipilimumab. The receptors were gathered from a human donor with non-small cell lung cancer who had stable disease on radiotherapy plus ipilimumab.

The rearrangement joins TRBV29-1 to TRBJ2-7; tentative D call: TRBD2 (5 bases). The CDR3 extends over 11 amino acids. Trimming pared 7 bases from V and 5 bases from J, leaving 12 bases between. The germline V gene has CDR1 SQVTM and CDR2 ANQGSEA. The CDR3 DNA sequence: TGCAGCGCCCGTAACGGGGACGAGCAGTACGTC. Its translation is CSARNGDEQYV.

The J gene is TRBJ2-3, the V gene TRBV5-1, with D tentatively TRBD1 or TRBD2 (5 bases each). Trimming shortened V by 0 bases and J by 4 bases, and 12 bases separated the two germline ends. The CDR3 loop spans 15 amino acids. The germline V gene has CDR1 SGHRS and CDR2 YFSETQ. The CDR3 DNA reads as TGCGCCAGCAGCTTGGGGGCAGGGAGCGCAGATACGCAGTATTTT. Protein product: CASSLGAGSADTQYF.

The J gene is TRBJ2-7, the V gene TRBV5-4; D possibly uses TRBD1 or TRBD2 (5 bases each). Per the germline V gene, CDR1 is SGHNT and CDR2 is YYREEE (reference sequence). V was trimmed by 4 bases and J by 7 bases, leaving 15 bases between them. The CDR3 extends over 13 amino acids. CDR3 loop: CASSALGVREQYV. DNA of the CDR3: TGTGCCAGCAGCGCCTTGGGGGTAAGGGAGCAGTACGTC.

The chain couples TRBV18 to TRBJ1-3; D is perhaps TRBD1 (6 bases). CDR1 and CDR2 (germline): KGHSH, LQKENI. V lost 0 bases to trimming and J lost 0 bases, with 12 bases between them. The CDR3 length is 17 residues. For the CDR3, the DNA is TGTGCCAGCTCACCACCGAGGGACACCATCTCTGGAAACACCATATATTTT. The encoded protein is CASSPPRDTISGNTIYF.

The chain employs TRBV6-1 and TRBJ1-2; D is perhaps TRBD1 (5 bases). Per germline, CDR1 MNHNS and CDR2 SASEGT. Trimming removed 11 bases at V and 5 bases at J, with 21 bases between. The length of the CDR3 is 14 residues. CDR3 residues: CASRGGPPTYGYTF. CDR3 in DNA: TGTGCCTCGAGGGGCGGCCCCCCCACGTATGGCTACACCTTC.

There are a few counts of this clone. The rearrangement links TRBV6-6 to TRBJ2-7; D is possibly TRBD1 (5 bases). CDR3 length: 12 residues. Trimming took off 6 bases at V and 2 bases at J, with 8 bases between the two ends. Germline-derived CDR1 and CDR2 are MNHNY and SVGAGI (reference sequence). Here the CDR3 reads CASRTDTYEQYF. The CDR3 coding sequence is TGTGCCAGCAGGACAGATACCTACGAGCAGTACTTC.

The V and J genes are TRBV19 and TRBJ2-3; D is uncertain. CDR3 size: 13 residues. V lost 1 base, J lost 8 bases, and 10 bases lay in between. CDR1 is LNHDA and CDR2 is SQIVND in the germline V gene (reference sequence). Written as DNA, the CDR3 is TGTGCCAGTAGTATAGCTCCAGGCGGTACGCAGTATTTT. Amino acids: CASSIAPGGTQYF.